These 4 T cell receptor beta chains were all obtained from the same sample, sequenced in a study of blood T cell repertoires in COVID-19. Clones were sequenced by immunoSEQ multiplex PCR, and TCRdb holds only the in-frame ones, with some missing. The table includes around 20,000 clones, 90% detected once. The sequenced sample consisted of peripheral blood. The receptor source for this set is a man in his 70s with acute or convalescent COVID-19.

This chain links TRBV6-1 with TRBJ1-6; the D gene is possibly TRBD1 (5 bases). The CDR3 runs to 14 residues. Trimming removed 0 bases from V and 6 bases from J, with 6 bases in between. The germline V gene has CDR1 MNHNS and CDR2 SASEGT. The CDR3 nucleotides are TGTGCCAGCAGTGAAGCGGGGGGTAATTCACCCCTCCACTTT. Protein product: CASSEAGGNSPLHF.

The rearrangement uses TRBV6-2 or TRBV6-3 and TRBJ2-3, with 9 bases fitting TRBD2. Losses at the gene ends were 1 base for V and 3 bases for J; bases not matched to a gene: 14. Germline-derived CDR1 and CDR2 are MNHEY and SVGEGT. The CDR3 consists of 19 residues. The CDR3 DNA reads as TGTGCCAGCAGTTACTTAAGGCTAGCGGGACGGGATAGGACAGATACGCAGTATTTT. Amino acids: CASSYLRLAGRDRTDTQYF.

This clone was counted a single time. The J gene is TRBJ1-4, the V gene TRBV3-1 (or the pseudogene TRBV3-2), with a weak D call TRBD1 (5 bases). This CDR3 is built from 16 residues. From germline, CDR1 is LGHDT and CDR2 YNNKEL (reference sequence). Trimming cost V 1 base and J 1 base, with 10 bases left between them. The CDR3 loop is CASSQGWGGTNEKLFF. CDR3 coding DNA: TGTGCCAGCAGCCAAGGATGGGGGGGAACTAATGAAAAACTGTTTTTT.

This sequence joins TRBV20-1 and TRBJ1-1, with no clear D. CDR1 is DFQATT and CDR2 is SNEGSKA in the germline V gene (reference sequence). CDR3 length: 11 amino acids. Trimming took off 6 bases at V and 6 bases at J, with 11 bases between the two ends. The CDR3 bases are TGCAGTGCCTGGACGGGAGCTGAAGCTTTCTTT. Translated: CSAWTGAEAFF.